This passage covers 13 T cell receptor beta chains from one sample sequenced in a study of somatic mutations in cytotoxic T cells in rheumatoid arthritis. The method was immunoSEQ multiplex PCR; TCRdb's version includes in-frame clones alone and lacks a portion of them. The sample lists fewer than 40,000 clones; 75% to 90% were seen once. Sequenced: CD8+ T cells sorted from blood. The receptor source for this set is an adult with rheumatoid arthritis.

This clone was detected a few times. The chain recombines TRBV4-2 with TRBJ2-7, with 7 bases fitting TRBD1. CDR1 is LGHNA and CDR2 is YNFKEQ in the germline V gene. The CDR3 has 14 amino acids. Germline trimming cut 3 bases from V and 5 bases from J; bases unmatched to any gene: 7. The DNA of the CDR3 is TGTGCCAGCAGCCACACCGGGACAGATGACGAGCAGTACTTC. It yields the protein CASSHTGTDDEQYF.

With respect to this clone: The junction does not match germline at one end; this may be a read error. V and J are TRBV7-9 and TRBJ2-7; D is uncertain. Looked up from germline, CDR1 is SEHNR and CDR2 is FQNEAQ (reference sequence). CDR3 size: 13 residues. DNA for the CDR3: TGTGCCAGCAGCTTAGTTTTGACGCTAGAAGCCTCCTTC. This encodes CASSLVLTLEASF.

V usage is TRBV19 and J usage is TRBJ1-4; TRBD1 matches at 9 bases. In germline, CDR1 is LNHDA, CDR2 SQIVND (reference sequence). After removal of 4 bases from V and 10 bases from J, the junction contained 7 bases not matched to a gene. This CDR3 region has 14 residues. The CDR3 sequence: CASSRDRDGVKLFF. The CDR3 nucleotides read TGTGCCAGTAGTAGGGACAGGGATGGGGTAAAACTGTTTTTT. The full variable domain, in which reference TRBV19 and TRBJ1-4 provide the parts outside the CDR3, is DGGITQSPKYLFRKEGQNVTLSCEQNLNHDAMYWYRQDPGQGLRLIYYSQIVNDFQKGDIAEGYSVSREKKESFPLTVTSAQKNPTAFYLCASSRDRDGVKLFFGSGTQLSVL.

V is TRBV28 and J is TRBJ2-5; D is uncertain. CDR1 and CDR2 (germline): MDHEN, SYDVKM. Trimming removed 3 bases from V and 1 base from J, with 9 bases in between. The CDR3 contains 14 residues. The CDR3 loop reads CASSFGPFQETQYF. CDR3 coding DNA: TGTGCCAGCAGTTTTGGCCCATTCCAAGAGACCCAGTACTTC.

The CDR3 DNA reads TGCGCCAGCAGAGGACAGGGGACCCAGTTCTTC. Protein sequence: CASRGQGTQFF. The V gene is TRBV10-2, the J gene TRBJ2-1, with 9 bases matching TRBD1. There are 11 residues in the CDR3. V lost 6 bases to trimming and J lost 13 bases; unmatched junction nucleotides: 4. Germline loops: CDR1 WSHSY, CDR2 SAAADI.

The chain links TRBV7-9 to TRBJ2-7, with D tentatively TRBD2 (5 bases). Trimming stripped 3 bases from V and 5 bases from J, with 11 bases between. Germline V gives CDR1 SEHNR, CDR2 FQNEAQ (reference sequence). The CDR3 runs 13 residues. The chain's CDR3 is CASSFGLGDEQYF. The CDR3 DNA sequence: TGTGCCAGCAGCTTCGGGTTGGGAGACGAGCAGTACTTC.

The J gene is TRBJ2-7, the V gene TRBV7-9, with 7 bases identical to TRBD2. CDR1 SEHNR and CDR2 FQNEAQ come from the germline V gene (reference sequence). Trimming took 3 bases from V and 7 from J; bases not matched to a gene: 18. There are 17 residues in the CDR3. DNA of the CDR3: TGTGCCAGCAGCTTCCTCTCCGAGGCGGGGGTGGAGACAGAGCAGTACTTC. Translated, it gives CASSFLSEAGVETEQYF.

The chain's CDR3 is CASSVWGQGGSPLHF. CDR3 sequence (DNA): TGTGCCAGCAGCGTATGGGGACAGGGAGGTTCACCCCTCCACTTT. V and J are TRBV9 and TRBJ1-6; 9 bases map to TRBD1. Trimming cost V 1 base and J 9 bases; bases outside gene matches: 5. CDR3 length: 15 residues. In germline, CDR1 is SGDLS, CDR2 YYNGEE.

The chain recombines TRBV4-1 with TRBJ1-3; no reliable D call. V lost 1 base and J 3 bases, leaving 7 bases between the germline ends. Looked up from germline, CDR1 is MGHRA and CDR2 is YSYEKL. The length of the CDR3 is 14 residues. The CDR3: CASSQAGVGNTIYF. CDR3 coding DNA: TGCGCCAGCAGCCAAGCCGGCGTTGGAAACACCATATATTTT.

The chain is built from TRBV6-5 and TRBJ1-1; 10 nucleotides align to TRBD1. Germline CDR1 MNHEY, CDR2 SVGAGI. The length of the CDR3 is 15 residues. Losses at the gene ends were 0 bases for V and 4 bases for J; bases not matched to a gene: 2. The CDR3, as DNA: TGTGCCAGCAGTTACTCAGACAGGGGGCTCACTGAAGCTTTCTTT. This encodes CASSYSDRGLTEAFF.

V is TRBV4-2 and J is TRBJ2-2; no firm D call. This CDR3 is built from 17 residues. Trimming removed 4 bases at V and 2 bases at J, with 17 bases between. CDR1 is LGHNA and CDR2 is YNFKEQ in the germline V gene. The DNA of the CDR3 is TGTGCCAGCAGCCGGACGGGCGCAAGCCTAAACACCGGGGAGCTGTTTTTT. It yields the protein CASSRTGASLNTGELFF.

With respect to this clone: The same CDR3 can be traced to other DNA sequences in this sample. Here the CDR3 reads CASSLGGGEQYF. The CDR3 coding sequence is TGCGCCAGCAGCTTGGGAGGGGGCGAGCAGTACTTC. The chain is built from TRBV5-1 and TRBJ2-7; D possibly corresponds to TRBD1 (6 bases). Trimming took 0 bases from V and 6 from J, leaving 7 bases between them. Germline CDR1 and CDR2: SGHRS and YFSETQ. The CDR3 contains 12 residues.

This chain links TRBV7-8 with TRBJ1-2; D perhaps matches TRBD1 (5 bases). Germline CDR1 is SGHVS and CDR2 is FQNEAQ. This CDR3 region has 15 residues. V lost 4 bases, J lost 0 bases, and 12 bases lay in between. The CDR3 sequence is CASSYRDVTNYGYTF. CDR3 DNA: TGTGCCAGCAGCTACCGGGACGTAACTAACTATGGCTACACCTTC.